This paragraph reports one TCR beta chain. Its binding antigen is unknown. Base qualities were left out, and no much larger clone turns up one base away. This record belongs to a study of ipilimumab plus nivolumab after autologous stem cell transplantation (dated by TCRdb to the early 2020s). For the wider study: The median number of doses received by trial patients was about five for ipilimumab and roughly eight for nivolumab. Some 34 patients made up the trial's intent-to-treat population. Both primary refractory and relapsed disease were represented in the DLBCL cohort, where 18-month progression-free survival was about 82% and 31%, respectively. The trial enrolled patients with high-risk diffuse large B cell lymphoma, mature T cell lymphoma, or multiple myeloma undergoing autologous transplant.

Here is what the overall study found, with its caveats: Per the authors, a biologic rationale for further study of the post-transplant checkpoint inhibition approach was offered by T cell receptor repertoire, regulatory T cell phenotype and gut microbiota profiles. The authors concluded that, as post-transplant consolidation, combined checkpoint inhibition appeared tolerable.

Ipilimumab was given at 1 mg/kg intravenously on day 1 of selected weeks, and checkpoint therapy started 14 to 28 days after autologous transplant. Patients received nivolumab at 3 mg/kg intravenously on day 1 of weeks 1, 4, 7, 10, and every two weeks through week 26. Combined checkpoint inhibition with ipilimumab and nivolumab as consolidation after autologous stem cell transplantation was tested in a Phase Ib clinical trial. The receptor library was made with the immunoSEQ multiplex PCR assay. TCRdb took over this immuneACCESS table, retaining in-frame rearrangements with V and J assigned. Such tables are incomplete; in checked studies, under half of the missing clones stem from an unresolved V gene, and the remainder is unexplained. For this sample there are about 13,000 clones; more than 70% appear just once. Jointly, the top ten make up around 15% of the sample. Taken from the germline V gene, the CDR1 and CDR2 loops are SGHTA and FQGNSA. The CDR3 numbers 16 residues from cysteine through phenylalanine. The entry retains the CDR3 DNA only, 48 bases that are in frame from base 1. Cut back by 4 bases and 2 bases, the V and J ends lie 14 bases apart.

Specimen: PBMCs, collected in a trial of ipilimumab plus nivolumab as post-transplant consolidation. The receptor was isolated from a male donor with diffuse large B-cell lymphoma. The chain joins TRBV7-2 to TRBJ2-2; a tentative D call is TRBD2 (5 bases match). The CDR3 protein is CASSSEDFSNTGELFF. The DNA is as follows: TGTGCCAGCAGCTCCGAGGACTTTTCTAACACCGGGGAGCTGTTTTTT. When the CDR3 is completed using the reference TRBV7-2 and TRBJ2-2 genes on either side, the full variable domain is GAGVSQSPSNKVTEKGKDVELRCDPISGHTALYWYRQSLGQGLEFLIYFQGNSAPDKSGLPSDRFSAERTGGSVSTLTIQRTQQEDSAVYLCASSSEDFSNTGELFFGEGSRLTVL.